These T cell receptor beta chains were read from a single sample in a study of T cells expressing NK-cell markers. TCRdb processed the 5' RACE reads again and assigns one entry to each CDR3 protein, with no DNA. Across just over 300 distinct CDR3 sequences, the top ten clones capture less than 85% of the sample. Sequenced: blood T cells: a sorted CD56 or NKG2C T cell subset, CD4+ or CD8+ T cells, or bulk PBMC T cells (not recorded which). The receptors derive from a woman between 18 and 75 years old in good health. CDR3s include the opening cysteine and the closing phenylalanine or tryptophan. Each record gives: clone size, V gene, J gene, CDR3 protein. Clone size, where shown, is once, few, many, or a class for clones that have expanded.

>NA|TRBV20-1|TRBJ2-1
CSARLAGGPFSYNEQFF
>medium-sized|TRBV11-2|TRBJ1-6
CASTNGLFNSPLHF
>medium-sized|TRBV20-1|TRBJ2-7
CSATRARDSPPYEQYF
>large|TRBV5-1|TRBJ2-7
CASSLDGGYEQYF
>NA|TRBV5-6|TRBJ2-3
CASSRPAVVLAPVDESTDTQYF
>large|TRBV29-1|TRBJ2-5
CSSSLGAKETQYF
>medium-sized|TRBV4-1|TRBJ1-2
CASSPRITNYGYTF
>medium-sized|TRBV5-1|TRBJ2-5
CASKQPQGHMVWETQYF
>medium-sized|TRBV7-2|TRBJ2-1
CASSSDSGGADEQFF
>medium-sized|TRBV7-6|TRBJ2-1
CASNTGGGGSNEQFF
>medium-sized|TRBV6-4|TRBJ2-2
CASSDSASRTTGELFF
>medium-sized|TRBV28|TRBJ2-7
CASSYLGSYEQYF